The T cell receptor beta chain under discussion was sequenced for a study of shared clonotypes between healthy human individuals. On the study more broadly: Three plates each covered CD4 naive and memory; CD8 naive two, CD8 memory one.

All the donors were Caucasian adults who lived in Nashville, Tennessee. V lost 1 base and J 6 bases, leaving 13 bases between the germline ends. The CDR3 is 14 residues long. CDR1 and CDR2 from the germline V gene are SGHAT and FQNNGV. Study-level points and caveats: Of the naive CD4 clonotypes, around 4.9% were shared across a handful of donors.

With regard to this clone: The antigen remains unidentified.

The table came from immunoSEQ multiplex PCR; TCRdb's copy has only in-frame clones and leaves some out. Counted here are around 2.3 million clones, roughly 95% occurring once; the ten biggest clones make up roughly 0.13%. The chain employs TRBV11-2 and TRBJ2-7; no reliable D call. Sequenced sample: naive CD4+ T cells sorted from blood. Subset defined: CD45RA+ positively selected. This receptor was obtained from a man younger than 35 in good health. This CDR3 is CASSLAGIRTEQYF. CDR3 coding DNA: TGTGCCAGCAGCTTAGCTGGGATTAGGACCGAGCAGTACTTC.